A single sample gave rise to the 9 T cell receptor beta chains below, sequenced in a study of identical twins. TCRdb redid the calling of the 5' RACE reads with MiXCR, one entry per CDR3 protein. The repertoire includes hundreds of thousands of distinct CDR3 sequences, 21% of them detected once, and about 4.3% sits in the top ten. The same data also went into a second study, on T cells expressing NK-cell markers.

Material: PBMCs. The receptors shown here come from a woman aged 18-29 years in good health.

This clonotype appeared a few times. V gene TRBV18 combines with J gene TRBJ2-2; unclear D gene. This CDR3 is built from 15 residues. Trimming pared 1 base from V and 1 base from J, leaving 7 bases between. CDR1 and CDR2 (germline): KGHSH, LQKENI. CDR3 region: CASSPRNGNTGELFF. CDR3 nucleotides: TGTGCCAGCTCACCACGTAACGGGAACACCGGGGAGCTGTTTTTT.

Many counts were recorded for this clonotype. The V call is TRBV5-1, the J call TRBJ2-7; D is undetermined. The CDR3 is 11 amino acids. Germline lookup yields CDR1 SGHRS and CDR2 YFSETQ. Deletions cut 4 bases from V and 3 bases from J, with 5 bases between. The CDR3 sequence is CASSDLYEQYF. The CDR3 bases are TGCGCCAGCAGCGACCTCTACGAGCAGTACTTC.

This clonotype was picked up many times. This chain uses TRBV20-1 with TRBJ2-1; TRBD1 might be the D (5 bases). The CDR3 runs 12 residues. Per the germline V gene, CDR1 is DFQATT and CDR2 is SNEGSKA (reference sequence). Deletions cut 5 bases from V and 9 bases from J, with 14 bases between. CDR3 region: CSAGLGVAEQFF. In nucleotides, the CDR3 is TGCAGTGCTGGGCTAGGGGTCGCTGAGCAGTTCTTC.

This clonotype came up a few times. The chain uses TRBV5-1 and TRBJ2-3; perhaps TRBD2 as D (5 bases). The CDR3 covers 15 residues. V gave up 4 bases and J gave up 0 bases, with 12 bases separating them. The germline CDR1 and CDR2 sequences are SGHRS and YFSETQ. The CDR3, as DNA: TGCGCCAGCAGCCGGAGGACGGCTAGCACAGATACGCAGTATTTT. As protein: CASSRRTASTDTQYF.

The chain has TRBV5-6 and TRBJ2-7, with TRBD2 matching over 10 bases. CDR3 size: 17 residues. Looked up from germline, CDR1 is SGHDT and CDR2 is YYEEEE. J gave up 0 bases and V 4 bases, and 10 bases lay outside the gene matches. CDR3 DNA: TGTGCCAGCAGCCAATCCCCCGGACTAGCGGACTCCTACGAGCAGTACTTC. Its translation is CASSQSPGLADSYEQYF.

The chain recombines TRBV27 with TRBJ2-7; a weak D match, TRBD1 (5 bases). Trimming took off 6 bases at V and 3 bases at J, with 15 bases between the two ends. The CDR3 has 14 amino acids. Looked up from germline, CDR1 is MNHEY and CDR2 is SMNVEV (reference sequence). The CDR3 region has the DNA TGTGCCAGCAGGTACGACAGATCTAGCTACGAGCAGTACTTC. Translated, it gives CASRYDRSSYEQYF.

CDR3 residues: CSVPGVSGNTIYF. The CDR3 bases are TGCAGCGTACCAGGGGTCTCTGGAAACACCATATATTTT. The chain employs TRBV29-1 and TRBJ1-3; tentatively, D is TRBD1 (6 bases). Germline assignment: CDR1 SQVTM and CDR2 ANQGSEA. This CDR3 has 13 amino acids. The ends were cut back, 6 bases at V and 0 bases at J, with 9 bases in the middle.

This clonotype was counted between two and nine times. DNA for the CDR3: TGTGCCAGCAGCCCGAACGATCTAGATGGGTACACCGGGGAGCTGTTTTTT. Encoded protein: CASSPNDLDGYTGELFF. V gene TRBV7-8 combines with J gene TRBJ2-2; D unclear. In germline, CDR1 is SGHVS, CDR2 FQNEAQ. V gave up 5 bases and J gave up 3 bases, with 19 bases separating them. The CDR3 contains 17 residues.

The rearrangement links TRBV13 to TRBJ1-1; the match to TRBD1 covers 7 bases. The J segment lost 3 bases and the V segment lost 8 bases, leaving 9 bases of the junction unmatched. Germline V gene sequence: CDR1 PRHDT, CDR2 FYEKMQ (reference sequence). The CDR3 covers 14 residues. The CDR3 protein is CASVVTGFYTEAFF. The CDR3 DNA is TGTGCCAGCGTCGTGACAGGGTTTTACACTGAAGCTTTCTTT. The full variable domain, completed using reference TRBV13 and TRBJ1-1, is AAGVIQSPRHLIKEKRETATLKCYPIPRHDTVYWYQQGPGQDPQFLISFYEKMQSDKGSIPDRFSAQQFSDYHSELNMSSLELGDSALYFCASVVTGFYTEAFFGQGTRLTVV.